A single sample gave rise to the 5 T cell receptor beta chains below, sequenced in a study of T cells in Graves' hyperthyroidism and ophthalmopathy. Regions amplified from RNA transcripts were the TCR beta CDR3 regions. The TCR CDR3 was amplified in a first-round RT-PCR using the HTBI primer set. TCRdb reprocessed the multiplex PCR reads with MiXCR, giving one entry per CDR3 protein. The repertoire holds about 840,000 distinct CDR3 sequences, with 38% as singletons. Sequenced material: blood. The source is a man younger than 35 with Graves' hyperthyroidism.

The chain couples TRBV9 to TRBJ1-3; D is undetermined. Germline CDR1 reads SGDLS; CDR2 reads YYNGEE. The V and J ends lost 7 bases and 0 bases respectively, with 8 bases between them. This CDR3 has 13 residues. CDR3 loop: CASASSSGNTIYF. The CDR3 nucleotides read TGTGCCAGCGCCTCCTCCTCTGGAAACACCATATATTTT.

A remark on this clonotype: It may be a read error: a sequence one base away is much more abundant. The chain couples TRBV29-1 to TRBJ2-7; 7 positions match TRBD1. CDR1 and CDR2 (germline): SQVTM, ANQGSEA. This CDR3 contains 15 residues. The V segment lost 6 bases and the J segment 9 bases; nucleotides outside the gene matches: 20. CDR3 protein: CSVRLSMTGRRGQYF. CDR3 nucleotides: TGCAGCGTCCGCCTTTCGATGACAGGGCGTCGCGGGCAGTACTTC.

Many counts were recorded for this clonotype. CDR3 residues: CATSDRTSGRTGQYF. The CDR3, as DNA: TGTGCCACCAGTGATCGGACTAGCGGGAGGACGGGGCAGTACTTC. The rearrangement uses TRBV24-1 and TRBJ2-7; TRBD2 aligns across 14 bases. The germline V gene has CDR1 KGHDR and CDR2 SFDVKD. This CDR3 spans 15 amino acids. The junction had 6 bases not matched to a gene; V was cut back by 3 bases and J by 9 bases.

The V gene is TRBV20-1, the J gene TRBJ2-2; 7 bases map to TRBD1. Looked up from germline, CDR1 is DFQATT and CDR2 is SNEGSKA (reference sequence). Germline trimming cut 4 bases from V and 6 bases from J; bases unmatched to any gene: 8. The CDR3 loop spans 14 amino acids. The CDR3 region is CSAKDRVGAGELFF. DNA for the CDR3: TGCAGTGCTAAAGACAGGGTTGGGGCCGGGGAGCTGTTTTTT.

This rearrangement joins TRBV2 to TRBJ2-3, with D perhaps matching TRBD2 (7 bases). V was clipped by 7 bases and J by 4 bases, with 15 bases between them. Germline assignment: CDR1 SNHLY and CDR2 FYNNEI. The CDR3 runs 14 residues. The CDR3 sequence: CASTAGAGADTQYF. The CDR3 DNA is TGTGCCAGCACGGCGGGGGCTGGCGCAGATACGCAGTATTTT.